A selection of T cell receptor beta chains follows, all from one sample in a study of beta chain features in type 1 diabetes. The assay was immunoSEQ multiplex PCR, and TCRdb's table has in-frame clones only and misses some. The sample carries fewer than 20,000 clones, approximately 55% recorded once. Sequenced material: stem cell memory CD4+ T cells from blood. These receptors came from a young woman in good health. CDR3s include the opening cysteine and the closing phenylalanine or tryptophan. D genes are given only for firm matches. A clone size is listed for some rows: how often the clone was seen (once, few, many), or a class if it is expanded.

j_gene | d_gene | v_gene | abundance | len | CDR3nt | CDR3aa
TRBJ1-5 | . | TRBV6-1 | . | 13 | TGTGCCAGCAGTGAAGCCGAAAGGAGGGCCCAGCATTTT | CASSEAERRAQHF
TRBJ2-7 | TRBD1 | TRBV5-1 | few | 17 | TGCGCCAGCAGATTGACGATAAGATCAGGGGGCGGCTACGAGCAGTACTTC | CASRLTIRSGGGYEQYF
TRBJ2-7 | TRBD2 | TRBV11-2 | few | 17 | TGTGCCAGCAGCTTGACTAGCGGGGGGAAGGGCATCTACGAGCAGTACTTC | CASSLTSGGKGIYEQYF
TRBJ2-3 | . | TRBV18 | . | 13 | TGTGCCAGCTCAGGAGTAGCGATGGATACGCAGTATTTT | CASSGVAMDTQYF
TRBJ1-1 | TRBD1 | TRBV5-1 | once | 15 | TGCGCCAGCAGCTGGGGGGACAGGGAGCACACTGAAGCTTTCTTT | CASSWGDREHTEAFF
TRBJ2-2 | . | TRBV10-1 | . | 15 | TGCGCCAGCAGTCGACGGGGGGCGAGGACCGGGGAGCTGTTTTTT | CASSRRGARTGELFF
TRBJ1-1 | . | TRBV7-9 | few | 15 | TGTGCCAGCAGCTCCAACCCGGGGGGGAGGACTGAAGCTTTCTTT | CASSSNPGGRTEAFF
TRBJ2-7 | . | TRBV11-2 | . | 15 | TGTGCCAGCAGTTCGCAGTCGGACAGCCTCTACGAGCAGTACTTC | CASSSQSDSLYEQYF
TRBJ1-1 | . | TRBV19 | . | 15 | TGTGCCAGTAGTCTCCGGACAGATCCGAACACTGAAGCTTTCTTT | CASSLRTDPNTEAFF
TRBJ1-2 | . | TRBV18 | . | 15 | TGTGCCAGCTCACCAGGTCGTAGATCTAACTATGGCTACACCTTC | CASSPGRRSNYGYTF
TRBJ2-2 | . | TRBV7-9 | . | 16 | TGTGCCAGCAGCTTAATCATCAGGGGATACGCCGGGGAGCTGTTTTTT | CASSLIIRGYAGELFF
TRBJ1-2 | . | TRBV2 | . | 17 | TGTGCCAGCGGACGAGGGAGATCGGGACAAGAAAACTATGGCTACACCTTC | CASGRGRSGQENYGYTF
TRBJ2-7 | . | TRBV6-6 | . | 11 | TGTGCCAGCAGTCAGTCCTACGAGCAGTACTTC | CASSQSYEQYF
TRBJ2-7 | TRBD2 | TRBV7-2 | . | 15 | TGTGCCAGCAGCTTAGGAGTAGCGGGTGTCTACGAGCAGTACTTC | CASSLGVAGVYEQYF
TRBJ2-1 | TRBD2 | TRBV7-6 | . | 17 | TGTGCCAGCAGCTTACCCCTTGGAGCGGGAGGAAGTAATGAGCAGTTCTTC | CASSLPLGAGGSNEQFF
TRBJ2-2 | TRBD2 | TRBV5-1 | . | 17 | TGCGCCAGCAGCTGGGGACTAGCGGGAGCGTTCACCGGGGAGCTGTTTTTT | CASSWGLAGAFTGELFF
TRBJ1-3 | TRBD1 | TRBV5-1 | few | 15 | TGCGCCAGCAGCGTGGACAGGGCGGCTGGAAACACCATATATTTT | CASSVDRAAGNTIYF
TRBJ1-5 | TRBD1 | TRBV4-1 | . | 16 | TGCGCCAGCAGCCAACCTGGGACAGGGAGCAATCAGCCCCAGCATTTT | CASSQPGTGSNQPQHF
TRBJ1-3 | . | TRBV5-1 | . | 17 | TGCGCCAGCAGCTTGCAGGGTCAGGGGATCTCTGGAAACACCATATATTTT | CASSLQGQGISGNTIYF
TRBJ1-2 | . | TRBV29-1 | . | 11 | TGCACCTTAGGGGAGGTTGGTGGCTACACCTTC | CTLGEVGGYTF
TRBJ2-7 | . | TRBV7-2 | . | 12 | TGTGCCAGCAGCCGGACAGAGTACGAGCAGTACTTC | CASSRTEYEQYF
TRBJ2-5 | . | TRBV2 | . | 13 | TGTGCCAGCACGAGAAATGGAGGGGAGACCCAGTACTTC | CASTRNGGETQYF
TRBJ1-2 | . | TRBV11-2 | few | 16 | TGTGCCAGCAGCTTTATCTTGCGGGGCTTACGGTATGGCTACACCTTC | CASSFILRGLRYGYTF
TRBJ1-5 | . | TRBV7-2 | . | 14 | TGTGCCAGCAGCTTAAATAGTGGGGGGGGGCCCCAGCATTTT | CASSLNSGGGPQHF
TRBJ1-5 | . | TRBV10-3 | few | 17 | TGTGCCATCAGTGAGTCCGGGGTCAGGATCAAAGATCAGCCCCAGCATTTT | CAISESGVRIKDQPQHF
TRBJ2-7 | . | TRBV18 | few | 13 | TGTGCCAGCTCACTGGGTGGGCAGGCCGAGCAGTACTTC | CASSLGGQAEQYF
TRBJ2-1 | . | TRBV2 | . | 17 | TGTGCCAGCAGTGAAGCGCTTGGGAGCGGTTCCTACAATGAGCAGTTCTTC | CASSEALGSGSYNEQFF
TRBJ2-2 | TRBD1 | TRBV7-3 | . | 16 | TGTGCCAGCAGCCCCCCGGGACAGGGGAGCACCGGGGAGCTGTTTTTT | CASSPPGQGSTGELFF
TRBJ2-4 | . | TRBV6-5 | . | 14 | TGTGCCAGCAGTCCCCTGACAGGCGTAAACATTCAGTACTTC | CASSPLTGVNIQYF
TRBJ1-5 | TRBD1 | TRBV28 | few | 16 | TGTGCCAGCAGTTTCGCGTCAGGGGGCTGGAATCAGCCCCAGCATTTT | CASSFASGGWNQPQHF
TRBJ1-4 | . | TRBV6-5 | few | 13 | TGTGCCAGCAGTCAGGGGTCGAGGGGGATTCTGTTTTTT | CASSQGSRGILFF
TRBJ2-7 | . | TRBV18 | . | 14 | TGTGCCAGCTCACCATCCGGCGGTACCTACGAGCAGTACTTC | CASSPSGGTYEQYF
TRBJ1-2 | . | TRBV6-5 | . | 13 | TGTGCCAGCAGTCTCAGGGAGGGCTATGGCTACACCTTC | CASSLREGYGYTF
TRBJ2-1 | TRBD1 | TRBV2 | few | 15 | TGTGCCAGCAGGCCGGGGACAGGGGACTACAATGAGCAGTTCTTC | CASRPGTGDYNEQFF
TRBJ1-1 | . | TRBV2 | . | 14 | TGTGCCAGCAGTGACGTGGGGGCCAACACTGAAGCTTTCTTT | CASSDVGANTEAFF
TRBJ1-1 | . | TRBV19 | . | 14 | TGTGCCAGTAGTATAGATGGGGCGTGGGGTGAAGCTTTCTTT | CASSIDGAWGEAFF
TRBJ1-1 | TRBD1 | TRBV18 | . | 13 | TGTGCCAGCTCCGGACAGGGTAACACTGAAGCTTTCTTT | CASSGQGNTEAFF
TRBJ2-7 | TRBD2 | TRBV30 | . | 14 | TGTGCCTGGAGTGCAGGGCGGGAGTTGGGCGAGCAGTACTTC | CAWSAGRELGEQYF
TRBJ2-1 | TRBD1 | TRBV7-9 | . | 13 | TGTGCCAGCAGCCGGGGACAGTACAATGAGCAGTTCTTC | CASSRGQYNEQFF
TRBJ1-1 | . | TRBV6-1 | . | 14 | TGTGCCAGCAGCCGAAGACCTGGACAGAGTGAAGCTTTCTTT | CASSRRPGQSEAFF
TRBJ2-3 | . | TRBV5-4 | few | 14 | TGTGCCAGCAGCTTGGACCGCCGGACAGATACGCAGTATTTT | CASSLDRRTDTQYF
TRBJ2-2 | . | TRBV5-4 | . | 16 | TGTGCCAGCAGCTTCGGCACAGGGAGGGGCGCCGGGGAGCTGTTTTTT | CASSFGTGRGAGELFF
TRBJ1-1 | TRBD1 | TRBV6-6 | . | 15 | TGTGCCAGCAGTTCCGTGACAGGGAAGAACACTGAAGCTTTCTTT | CASSSVTGKNTEAFF
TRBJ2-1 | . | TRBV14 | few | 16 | TGTGCCAGCAGCCAACTGACACAGGGCCGATACAATGAGCAGTTCTTC | CASSQLTQGRYNEQFF
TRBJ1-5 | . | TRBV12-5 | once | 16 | TGTGCTAGTGGTTTGGTGGTCCAGGGGAGCAGTCAGCCCCAGCATTTT | CASGLVVQGSSQPQHF
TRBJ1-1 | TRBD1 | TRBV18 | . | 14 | TGTGCCAGCTCGCCCGGACAGGGAAACACTGAAGCTTTCTTT | CASSPGQGNTEAFF
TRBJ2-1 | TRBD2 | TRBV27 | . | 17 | TGTGCCAGCAGTTTTTCCCGTCGGGGGGGGAGTAGTGGTGAGCAGTTCTTC | CASSFSRRGGSSGEQFF
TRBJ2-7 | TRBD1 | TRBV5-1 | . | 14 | TGCGCCAGCAGCTTCCGGACAGGACCCTACGAGCAGTACTTC | CASSFRTGPYEQYF
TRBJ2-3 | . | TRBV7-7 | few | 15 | TGTGCTAGCAGCTTAGGTGCAGGGCGTACAGATACGCAGTATTTT | CASSLGAGRTDTQYF
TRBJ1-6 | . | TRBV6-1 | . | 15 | TGTGCCAGCAGTAGCGACCGCCGAGGCAGTTCACCCCTCCACTTT | CASSSDRRGSSPLHF
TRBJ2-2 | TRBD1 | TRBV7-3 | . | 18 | TGTGCCAGCAGCCGGACCCCTTCCGGGACAGGGCGAACCGGGGAGCTGTTTTTT | CASSRTPSGTGRTGELFF
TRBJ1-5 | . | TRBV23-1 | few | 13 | TGCGCCGCCAAGGACAGACTGAATCAGCCCCAGCATTTT | CAAKDRLNQPQHF
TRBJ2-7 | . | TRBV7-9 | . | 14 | TGTGCCAGCAGCTTCTCAGAAGGGGCCGACGAGCAGTACTTC | CASSFSEGADEQYF
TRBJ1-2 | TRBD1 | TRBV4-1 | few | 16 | TGCGCCAGCAGCCAAAACTCGGGACAGGGATACTATGGCTACACCTTC | CASSQNSGQGYYGYTF
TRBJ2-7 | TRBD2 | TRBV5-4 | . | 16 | TGTGCCAGCAGCTCGCTTTATGGGACTAGCGGCTACGAGCAGTACTTC | CASSSLYGTSGYEQYF
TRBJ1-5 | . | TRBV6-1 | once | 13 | TGTGCCAGCAGTTCAGTGAGCAATCAGCCCCAGCATTTT | CASSSVSNQPQHF